The rows below give T cell receptor beta chains drawn from one sample of a study of early T cells in non-severe SARS-CoV-2 infection. One entry per CDR3 protein results from TCRdb running MiXCR on the 5' RACE reads. The sample contains about 64,000 distinct CDR3 sequences, about 10% of which appear only once. The sample here was whole blood, taken at baseline. The receptors come from an adult who was a healthcare worker with PCR-confirmed SARS-CoV-2 infection or an uninfected control (not recorded which). Each CDR3 is given with its conserved first and last residue. Each record gives: J gene, V gene, CDR3 protein.

>TRBJ1-1|TRBV9
CASSVGGSLNTEAFF
>TRBJ2-1|TRBV15
CATSSISGTGQFF
>TRBJ2-2|TRBV7-3
CASSLTLGGPDTGELFF
>TRBJ2-1|TRBV4-2
CASSRSGGDYNEQFF
>TRBJ2-2|TRBV7-9
CASSRDRTTGELFF
>TRBJ2-3|TRBV19
CASSIGAGLTDTQYF
>TRBJ2-7|TRBV7-9
CASSFGPYEQYF
>TRBJ2-5|TRBV24-1
CATSDPGSTGQGTQYF
>TRBJ2-5|TRBV7-9
CASSGTGEGVTQYF
>TRBJ1-1|TRBV6-5
CASSYSEGRSWTEAFF
>TRBJ1-5|TRBV19
CASSNLPVKGGNQPQHF
>TRBJ1-5|TRBV6-5
CASRRDSLNQPQHF
>TRBJ1-3|TRBV7-2
CASSLGGRVSGNTIYF
>TRBJ1-6|TRBV30
CAWSEDIPERNSPLHF
>TRBJ2-5|TRBV29-1
CSVDWVGIQTQYF
>TRBJ2-7|TRBV18
CASSRPGQGVYEQYF